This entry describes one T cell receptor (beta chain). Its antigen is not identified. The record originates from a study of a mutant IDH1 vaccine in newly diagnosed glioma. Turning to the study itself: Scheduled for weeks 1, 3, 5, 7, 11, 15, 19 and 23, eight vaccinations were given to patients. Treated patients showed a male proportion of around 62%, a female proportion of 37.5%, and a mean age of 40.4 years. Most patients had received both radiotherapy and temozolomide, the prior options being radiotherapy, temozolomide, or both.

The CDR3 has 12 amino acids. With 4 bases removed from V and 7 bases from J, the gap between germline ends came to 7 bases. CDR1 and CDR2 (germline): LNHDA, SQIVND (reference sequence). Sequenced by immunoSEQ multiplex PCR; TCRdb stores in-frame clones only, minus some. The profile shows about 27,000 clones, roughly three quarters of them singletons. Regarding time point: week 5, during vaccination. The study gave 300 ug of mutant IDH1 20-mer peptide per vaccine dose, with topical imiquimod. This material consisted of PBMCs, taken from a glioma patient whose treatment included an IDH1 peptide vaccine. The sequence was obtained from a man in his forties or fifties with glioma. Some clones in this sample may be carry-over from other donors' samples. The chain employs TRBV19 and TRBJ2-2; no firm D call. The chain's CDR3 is CASSTMVGELFF. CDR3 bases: TGTGCCAGTAGTACCATGGTCGGGGAGCTGTTTTTT.